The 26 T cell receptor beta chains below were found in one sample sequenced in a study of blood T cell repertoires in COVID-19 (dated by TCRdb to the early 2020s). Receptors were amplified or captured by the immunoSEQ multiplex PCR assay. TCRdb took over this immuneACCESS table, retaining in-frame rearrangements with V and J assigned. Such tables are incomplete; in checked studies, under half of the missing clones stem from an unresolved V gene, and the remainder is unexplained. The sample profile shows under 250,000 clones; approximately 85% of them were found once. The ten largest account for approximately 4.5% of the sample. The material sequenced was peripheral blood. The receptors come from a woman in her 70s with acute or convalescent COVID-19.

The CDR3 is CASSSGGHGLAFF. The CDR3 DNA is TGTGCCAGCAGCTCGGGGGGCCACGGCTTAGCTTTCTTT. The rearrangement uses TRBV6-5 and TRBJ1-1; D is perhaps TRBD1 (6 bases). Trimming removed 6 bases from V and 10 bases from J, with 18 bases in between. Germline loops: CDR1 MNHEY, CDR2 SVGAGI. The CDR3 runs to 13 residues.

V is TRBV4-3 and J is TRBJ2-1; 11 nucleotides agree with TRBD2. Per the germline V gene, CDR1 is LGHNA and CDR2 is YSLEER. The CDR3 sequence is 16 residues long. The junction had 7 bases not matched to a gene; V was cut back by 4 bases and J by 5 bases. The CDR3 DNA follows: TGCGCCAGCAGCCGTTTAGCGGGGGGGCCCCACAATGAGCAGTTCTTC. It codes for CASSRLAGGPHNEQFF.

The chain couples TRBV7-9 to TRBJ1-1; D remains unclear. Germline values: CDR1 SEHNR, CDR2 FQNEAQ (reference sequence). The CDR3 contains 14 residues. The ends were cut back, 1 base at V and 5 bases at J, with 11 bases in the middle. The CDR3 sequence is CASSLEGGITEAFF. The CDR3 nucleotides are TGTGCCAGCAGCTTAGAGGGAGGTATAACTGAAGCTTTCTTT.

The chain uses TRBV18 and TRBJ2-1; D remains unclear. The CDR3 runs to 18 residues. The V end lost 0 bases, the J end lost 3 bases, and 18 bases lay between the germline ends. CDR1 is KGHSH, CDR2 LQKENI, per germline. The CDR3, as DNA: TGTGCCAGCTCACCACCTCGTGGTGCCCAGCAGGTCTACAATGAGCAGTTCTTC. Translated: CASSPPRGAQQVYNEQFF.

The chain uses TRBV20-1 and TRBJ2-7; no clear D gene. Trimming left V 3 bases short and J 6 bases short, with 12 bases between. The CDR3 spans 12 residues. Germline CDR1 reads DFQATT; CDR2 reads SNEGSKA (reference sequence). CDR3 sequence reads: CSASLMYTEQYF. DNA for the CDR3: TGCAGTGCTAGTCTGATGTACACCGAGCAGTACTTC.

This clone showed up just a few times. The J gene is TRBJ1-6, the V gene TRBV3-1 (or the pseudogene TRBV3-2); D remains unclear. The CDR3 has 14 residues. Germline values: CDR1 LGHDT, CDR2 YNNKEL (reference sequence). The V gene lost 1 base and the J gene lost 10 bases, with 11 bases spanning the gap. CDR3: CASSQVARGSPLHF. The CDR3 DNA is TGTGCCAGCAGCCAAGTTGCGCGGGGATCACCCCTCCACTTT.

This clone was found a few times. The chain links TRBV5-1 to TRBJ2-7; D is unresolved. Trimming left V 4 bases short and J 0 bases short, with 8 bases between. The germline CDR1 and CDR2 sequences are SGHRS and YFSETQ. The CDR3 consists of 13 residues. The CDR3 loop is CASSLPYSYEQYF. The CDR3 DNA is TGCGCCAGCAGCCTTCCGTACTCCTACGAGCAGTACTTC.

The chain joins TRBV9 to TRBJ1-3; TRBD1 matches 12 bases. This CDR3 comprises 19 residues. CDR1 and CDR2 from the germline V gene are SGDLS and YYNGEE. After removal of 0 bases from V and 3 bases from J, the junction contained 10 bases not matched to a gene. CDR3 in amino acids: CASSVAIPGQGAGGNTIYF. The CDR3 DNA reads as TGTGCCAGCAGCGTAGCGATACCGGGACAGGGGGCGGGTGGAAACACCATATATTTT.

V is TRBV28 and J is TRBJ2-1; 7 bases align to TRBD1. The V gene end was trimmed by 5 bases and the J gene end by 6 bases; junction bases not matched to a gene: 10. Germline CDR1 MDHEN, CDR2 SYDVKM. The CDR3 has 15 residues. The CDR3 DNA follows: TGTGCCAGCAGTCCGGACAGGCAGGTAATCAATGAGCAGTTCTTC. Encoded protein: CASSPDRQVINEQFF. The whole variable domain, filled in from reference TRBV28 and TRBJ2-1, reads DVKVTQSSRYLVKRTGEKVFLECVQDMDHENMFWYRQDPGLGLRLIYFSYDVKMKEKGDIPEGYSVSREKKERFSLILESASTNQTSMYLCASSPDRQVINEQFFGPGTRLTVL.

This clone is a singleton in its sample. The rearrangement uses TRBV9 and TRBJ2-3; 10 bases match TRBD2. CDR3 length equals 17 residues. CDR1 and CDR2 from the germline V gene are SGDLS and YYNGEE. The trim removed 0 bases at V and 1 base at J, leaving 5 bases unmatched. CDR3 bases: TGTGCCAGCAGCGTAGGATGGCTAGCGGGGGGCACAGATACGCAGTATTTT. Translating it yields CASSVGWLAGGTDTQYF.

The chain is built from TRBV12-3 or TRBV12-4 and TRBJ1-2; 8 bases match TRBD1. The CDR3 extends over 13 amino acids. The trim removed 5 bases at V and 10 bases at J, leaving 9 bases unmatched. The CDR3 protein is CASSPTGEIDYTF. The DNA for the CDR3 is TGTGCCAGCAGTCCGACAGGGGAGATAGACTACACCTTC.

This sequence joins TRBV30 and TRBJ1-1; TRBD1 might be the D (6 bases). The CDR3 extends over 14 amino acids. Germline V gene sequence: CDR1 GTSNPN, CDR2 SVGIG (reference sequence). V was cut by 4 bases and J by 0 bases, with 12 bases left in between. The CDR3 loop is CAWNRELMNTEAFF. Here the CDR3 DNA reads TGTGCCTGGAACAGGGAGTTGATGAACACTGAAGCTTTCTTT.

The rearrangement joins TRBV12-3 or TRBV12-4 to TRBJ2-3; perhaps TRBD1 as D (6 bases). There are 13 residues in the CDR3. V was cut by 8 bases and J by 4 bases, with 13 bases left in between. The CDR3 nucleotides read TGTGCCAGCGTAAGGACAGCCCCAGATACGCAGTATTTT. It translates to CASVRTAPDTQYF.

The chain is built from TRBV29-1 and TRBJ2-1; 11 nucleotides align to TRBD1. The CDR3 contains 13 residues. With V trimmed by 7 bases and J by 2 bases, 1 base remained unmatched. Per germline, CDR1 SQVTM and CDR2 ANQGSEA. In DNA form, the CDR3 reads TGCAGCGGGACAGGGGGCCCCTACAATGAGCAGTTCTTC. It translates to CSGTGGPYNEQFF.

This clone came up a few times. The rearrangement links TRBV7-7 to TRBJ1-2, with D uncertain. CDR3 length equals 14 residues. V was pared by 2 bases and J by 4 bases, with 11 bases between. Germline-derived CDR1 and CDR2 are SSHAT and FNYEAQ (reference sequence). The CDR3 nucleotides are TGTGCCAGCAGCTTACCGAGACATCCCTATGGCTACACCTTC. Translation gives CASSLPRHPYGYTF.

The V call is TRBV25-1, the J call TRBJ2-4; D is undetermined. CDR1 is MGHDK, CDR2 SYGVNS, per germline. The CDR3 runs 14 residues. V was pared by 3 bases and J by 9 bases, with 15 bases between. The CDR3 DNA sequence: TGTGCCAGCAGTGATGGAGCCTTTAATCCCATTCAGTACTTC. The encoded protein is CASSDGAFNPIQYF.

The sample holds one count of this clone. This CDR3 reads CATSDPTAGTYEQYF. As DNA, the CDR3 is TGTGCCACCAGTGATCCTACTGCAGGGACTTACGAGCAGTACTTC. The chain has TRBV24-1 and TRBJ2-7; possible D gene TRBD2, 6 bases. The V end was cut by 3 bases, the J end by 4 bases, with 15 bases between. CDR3 size: 15 residues. Looked up from germline, CDR1 is KGHDR and CDR2 is SFDVKD.

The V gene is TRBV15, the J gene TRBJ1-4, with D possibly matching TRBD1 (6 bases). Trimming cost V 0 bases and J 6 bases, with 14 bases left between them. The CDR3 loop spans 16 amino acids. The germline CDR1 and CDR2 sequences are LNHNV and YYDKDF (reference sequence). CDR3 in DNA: TGTGCCACCAGCAGAGATCGGTCAGGGGCTCATGAAAAACTGTTTTTT. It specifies CATSRDRSGAHEKLFF.

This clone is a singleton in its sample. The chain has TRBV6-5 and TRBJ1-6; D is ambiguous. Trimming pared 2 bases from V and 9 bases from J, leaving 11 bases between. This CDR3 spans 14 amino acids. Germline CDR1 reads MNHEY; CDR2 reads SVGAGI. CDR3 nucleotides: TGTGCCAGCAGTTACGACCGGGCGGGTTCACCCCTCCACTTT. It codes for CASSYDRAGSPLHF.

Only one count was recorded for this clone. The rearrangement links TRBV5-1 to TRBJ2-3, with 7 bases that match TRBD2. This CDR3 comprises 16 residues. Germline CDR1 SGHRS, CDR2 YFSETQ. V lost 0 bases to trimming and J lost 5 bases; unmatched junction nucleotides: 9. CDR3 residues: CASSLVTSNLGDTQYF. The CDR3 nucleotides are TGCGCCAGCAGCTTGGTGACTAGCAATTTGGGAGATACGCAGTATTTT.

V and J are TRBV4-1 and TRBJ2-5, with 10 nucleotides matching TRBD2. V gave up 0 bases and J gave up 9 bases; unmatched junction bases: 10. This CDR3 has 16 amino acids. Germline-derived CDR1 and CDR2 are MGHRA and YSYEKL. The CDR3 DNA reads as TGCGCCAGCAGCCAAGAGAGTAGCGGGGGGTATCGGGCCCAGTACTTC. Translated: CASSQESSGGYRAQYF.

The CDR3 bases are TGCGCCAGCAGCTTGGATAGACAGGGGAACACTGAAGCTTTCTTT. Translated: CASSLDRQGNTEAFF. The chain recombines TRBV5-1 with TRBJ1-1, with 7 bases identical to TRBD1. Per the germline V gene, CDR1 is SGHRS and CDR2 is YFSETQ. This CDR3 has 15 amino acids. Trimming cost V 0 bases and J 1 base; bases outside gene matches: 3.

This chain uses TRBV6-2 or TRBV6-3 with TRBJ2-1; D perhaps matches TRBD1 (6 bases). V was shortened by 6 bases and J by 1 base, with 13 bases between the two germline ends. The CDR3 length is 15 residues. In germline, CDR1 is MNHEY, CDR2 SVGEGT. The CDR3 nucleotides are TGTGCCAGCAGCTCACAGGGTGGTTCCTACAATGAGCAGTTCTTC. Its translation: CASSSQGGSYNEQFF.

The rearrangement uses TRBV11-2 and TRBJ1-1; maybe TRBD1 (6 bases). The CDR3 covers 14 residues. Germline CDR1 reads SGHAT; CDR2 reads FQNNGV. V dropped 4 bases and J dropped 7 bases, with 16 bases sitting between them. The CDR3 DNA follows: TGTGCCAGCAGCTCCGCCGGGACATCCAGTGAAGCTTTCTTT. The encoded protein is CASSSAGTSSEAFF.

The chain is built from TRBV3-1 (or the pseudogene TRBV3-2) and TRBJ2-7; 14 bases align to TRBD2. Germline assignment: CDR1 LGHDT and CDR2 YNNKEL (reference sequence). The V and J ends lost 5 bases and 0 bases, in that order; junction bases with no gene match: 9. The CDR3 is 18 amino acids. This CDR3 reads CASSEGLAGAHPSYEQYF. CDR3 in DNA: TGTGCCAGCAGCGAGGGACTAGCGGGGGCCCACCCCTCCTACGAGCAGTACTTC.

The CDR3 region is CASSPSGGGQPQHF. The CDR3 nucleotides are TGCGCCAGCAGCCCTTCAGGGGGCGGTCAGCCCCAGCATTTT. The V and J genes are TRBV5-1 and TRBJ1-5; 8 positions agree with TRBD1. J was trimmed by 6 bases and V by 4 bases; bases with no gene match: 6. This CDR3 comprises 14 residues. CDR1 and CDR2 from the germline V gene are SGHRS and YFSETQ.